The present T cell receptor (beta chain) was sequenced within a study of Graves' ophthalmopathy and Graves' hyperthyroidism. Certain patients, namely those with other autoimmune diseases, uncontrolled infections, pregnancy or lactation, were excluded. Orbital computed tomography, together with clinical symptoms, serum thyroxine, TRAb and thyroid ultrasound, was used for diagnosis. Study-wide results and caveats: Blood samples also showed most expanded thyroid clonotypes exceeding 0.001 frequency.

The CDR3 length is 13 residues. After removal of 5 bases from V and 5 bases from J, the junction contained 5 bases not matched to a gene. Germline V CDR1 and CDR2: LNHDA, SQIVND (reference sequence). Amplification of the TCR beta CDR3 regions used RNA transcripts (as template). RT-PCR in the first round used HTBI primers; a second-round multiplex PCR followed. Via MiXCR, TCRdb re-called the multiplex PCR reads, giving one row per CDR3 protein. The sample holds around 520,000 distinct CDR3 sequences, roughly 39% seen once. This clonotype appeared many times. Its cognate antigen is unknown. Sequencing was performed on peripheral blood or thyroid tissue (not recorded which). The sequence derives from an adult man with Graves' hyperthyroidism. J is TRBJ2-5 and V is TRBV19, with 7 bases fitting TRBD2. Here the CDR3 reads CASSEEGGETQYF. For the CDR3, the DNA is TGTGCCAGTAGTGAGGAGGGAGGGGAGACCCAGTACTTC. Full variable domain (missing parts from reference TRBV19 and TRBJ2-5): DGGITQSPKYLFRKEGQNVTLSCEQNLNHDAMYWYRQDPGQGLRLIYYSQIVNDFQKGDIAEGYSVSREKKESFPLTVTSAQKNPTAFYLCASSEEGGETQYFGPGTRLLVL.